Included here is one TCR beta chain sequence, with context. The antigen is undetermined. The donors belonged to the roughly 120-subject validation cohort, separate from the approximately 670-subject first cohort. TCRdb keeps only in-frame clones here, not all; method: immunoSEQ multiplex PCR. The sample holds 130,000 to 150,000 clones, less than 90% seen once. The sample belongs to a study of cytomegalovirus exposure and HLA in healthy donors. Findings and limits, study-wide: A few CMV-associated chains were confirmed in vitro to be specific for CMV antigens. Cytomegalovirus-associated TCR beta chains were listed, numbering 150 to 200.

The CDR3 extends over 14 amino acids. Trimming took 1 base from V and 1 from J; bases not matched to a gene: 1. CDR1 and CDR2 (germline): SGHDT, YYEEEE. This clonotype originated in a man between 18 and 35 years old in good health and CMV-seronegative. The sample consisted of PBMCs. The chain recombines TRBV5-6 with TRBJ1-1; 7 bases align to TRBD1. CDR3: CASSLRGPNTEAFF. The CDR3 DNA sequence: TGTGCCAGCAGCTTGAGGGGGCCGAACACTGAAGCTTTCTTT.